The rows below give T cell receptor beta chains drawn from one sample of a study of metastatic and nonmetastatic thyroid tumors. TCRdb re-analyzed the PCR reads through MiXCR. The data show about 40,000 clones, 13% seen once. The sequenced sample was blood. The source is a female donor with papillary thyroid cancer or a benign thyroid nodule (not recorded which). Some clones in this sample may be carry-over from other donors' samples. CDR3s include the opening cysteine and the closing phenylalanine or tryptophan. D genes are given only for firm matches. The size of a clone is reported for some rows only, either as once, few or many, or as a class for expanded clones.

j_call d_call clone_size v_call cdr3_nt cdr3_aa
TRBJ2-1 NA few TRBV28 TGTGCCAGCAGTTTATGGCGTGAACTACCCAATGAGCAGTTCTTC CASSLWRELPNEQFF
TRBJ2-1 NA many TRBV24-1 TGTGCCACCAGTGATTCCCCCTTGGGGGGACTTTACAATGAGCAGTTCTTC CATSDSPLGGLYNEQFF
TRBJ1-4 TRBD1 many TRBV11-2 TGTGCCAGCAGCCAGGACAGGGAAGAGGAAAAACTGTTTTTT CASSQDREEEKLFF
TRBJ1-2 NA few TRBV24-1 TGTGCCACCAGTCGGGGCAGTAACTATGGCTACACCTTC CATSRGSNYGYTF
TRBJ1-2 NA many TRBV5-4 TGTGCCAGCAGCCCGCAGAATAACTATGGCTACACCTTC CASSPQNNYGYTF
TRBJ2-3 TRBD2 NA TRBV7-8 TGTGCCACCAGAGGGACCGGGAGGCACAAAGATACGAAGTATTTT CATRGTGRHKDTKYF
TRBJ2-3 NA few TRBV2 TGTGCCAGCAGTCTTAGAGGGGGGGGCACAGATACGCAGTATTTT CASSLRGGGTDTQYF
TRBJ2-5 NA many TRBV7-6 TGTGCCAGCAGCTTAGCGCAAAGGAGAGAGACCCAGTACTTC CASSLAQRRETQYF
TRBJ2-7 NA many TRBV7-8 TGTGCCAGCAGCCCAGGGGGGGGGACGGCAACCTACGAGCAGTACTTC CASSPGGGTATYEQYF
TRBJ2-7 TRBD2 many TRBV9 TGTGCCAGCAGCCCCCAATGGACTAGCGGGAAGTACGAGCAGTACTTC CASSPQWTSGKYEQYF
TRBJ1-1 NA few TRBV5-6 TGTGCCAGCAGCTTCAGGTGGGGGATAGACACTGAAGCTTTCTTT CASSFRWGIDTEAFF
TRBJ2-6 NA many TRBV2 TGTGCCAGCCGAGGGGGTCAGGTCTCGGCTGGGGCCAACGTCCTGACTTTC CASRGGQVSAGANVLTF
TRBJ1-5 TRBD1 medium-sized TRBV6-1 TGTGCCAGCAGTGGGGGAGGGGGCTTGGGCAATCAGCCCCAGCATTTT CASSGGGGLGNQPQHF
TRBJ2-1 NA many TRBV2 TGTGCCAGCAGTGGCGAGGGGGGTCCGACAAATGAGCAGTTCTTC CASSGEGGPTNEQFF
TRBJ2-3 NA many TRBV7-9 TGTGCCAGCAGCCAGGGGGAGGTAGATACGCAGTATTTT CASSQGEVDTQYF
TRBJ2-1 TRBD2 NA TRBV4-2 TGTGCCAGCAGCCAAGCCGGGACTAGCGGTTTCAATGAGCAGTTCTTC CASSQAGTSGFNEQFF
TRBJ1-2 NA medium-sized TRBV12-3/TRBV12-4 TGTGCCAGCAGTTTAAGCGGGACGCCCTATGGCTACACCTTC CASSLSGTPYGYTF
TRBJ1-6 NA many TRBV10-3 TGTGCCATCAACTCTTTATACAATTCACCCCTCCACTTT CAINSLYNSPLHF
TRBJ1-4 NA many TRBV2 TGTGCCATCCTTATAGCAGGGGAGACTACATTCGATGCAACTAATGAAAAACTGTTTTTT CAILIAGETTFDATNEKLFF
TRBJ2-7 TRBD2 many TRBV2 TGTGCCAGCGGATTAGGGGAGGGGTTTATGTACGAGCAGTACTTC CASGLGEGFMYEQYF
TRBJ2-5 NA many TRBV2 TGTGCCAGCACCTCCTGGGTGCAAGAGACCCAGTACTTC CASTSWVQETQYF
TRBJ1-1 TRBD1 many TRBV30 TGTGCCTGGAGTGTACAGGGGGTTGAAGCTTTCTTT CAWSVQGVEAFF
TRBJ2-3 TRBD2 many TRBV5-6 TGTGCCAGCAGCCCCCTAGCGGGAGATGGAGATACGCAGTATTTT CASSPLAGDGDTQYF
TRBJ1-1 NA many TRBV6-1 TGTGCCAGCAACTCGGGTTCGGCTAAGACTGAAGCTTTCTTT CASNSGSAKTEAFF
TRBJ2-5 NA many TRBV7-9 TGTGCCAGCAGCTCATTGGCGGCCCAGTACCAAGAGACCCAGTACTTC CASSSLAAQYQETQYF
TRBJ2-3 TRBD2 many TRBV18 TGTGCCAGCTCATCGACTAGCGGGAGGGATACGCAGTATTTT CASSSTSGRDTQYF
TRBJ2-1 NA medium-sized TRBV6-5 TGTGCCAGCAGTTCCACCTCTGGCGGGGTGGGAAATGAGCAGTTCTTC CASSSTSGGVGNEQFF
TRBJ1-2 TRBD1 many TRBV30 TGTGCCTTAAGGACAGGGCGGTATGGCTACACCTTC CALRTGRYGYTF
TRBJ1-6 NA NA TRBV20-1 TGCAGTGCTAGTTTACGGAGGACGAATTCACCCCTCCACTTT CSASLRRTNSPLHF
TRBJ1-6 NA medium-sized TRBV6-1 TGTGCCAGCAGTGGCAGGGGTAGTTCACCCCTCCACTTT CASSGRGSSPLHF
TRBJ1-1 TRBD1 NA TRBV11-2 TGTGCCAGCAGCTGGACAGGGGGCGCTAGGAACACTGAAGCTTTCTTT CASSWTGGARNTEAFF
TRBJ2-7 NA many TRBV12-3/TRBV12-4 TGTGCCAGCAGTTTTAGTGGGCAGGGGTACGAGCAGTACTTC CASSFSGQGYEQYF
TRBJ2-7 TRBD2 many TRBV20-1 TGCAGTGTTTCCGGGACTAGCTTCTACGAGCAGTACTTC CSVSGTSFYEQYF
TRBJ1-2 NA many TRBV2 TGTGCCAGCACTGGCGGGGTTCATGGCTACACCTTC CASTGGVHGYTF
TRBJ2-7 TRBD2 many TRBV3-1 TGTGCCAGCAGCCTAACCGGGACTAGAGCCTACGAGCAGTACTTC CASSLTGTRAYEQYF
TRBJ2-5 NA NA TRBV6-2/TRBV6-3 TGTGCCAGCAGCCTCAGGGGTTTTGGAGGGGAGACCCAGTACTTC CASSLRGFGGETQYF
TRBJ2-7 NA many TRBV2 TGTGCCAGCAGCATTACCGGGACAACTAAAGGCTACGAGCAGTACTTC CASSITGTTKGYEQYF
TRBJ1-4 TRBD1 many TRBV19 TGTGCCAGTAGTAACACAGGGGGCACTAATGAAAAACTGTTTTTT CASSNTGGTNEKLFF
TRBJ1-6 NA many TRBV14 TGTGCCAGCAGCCTAACAGGGACGTGGAATTCACCCCTCCACTTT CASSLTGTWNSPLHF
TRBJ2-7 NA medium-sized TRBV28 TGTGCCAGCGGAACTTTCCCGGCGACCTACGAGCAGTACTTC CASGTFPATYEQYF
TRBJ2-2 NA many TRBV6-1 TGTGCCAGCACCTTCACCGGGGAGCTGTTTTTT CASTFTGELFF
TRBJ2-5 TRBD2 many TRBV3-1 TGTGCCAGCAGCCAATGGACTAGCGGGAGAGAGACCCAGTACTTC CASSQWTSGRETQYF
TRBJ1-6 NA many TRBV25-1 TGTGCCAGCAGTGAGGTTCCGGGAAGCGGGTCCTATAATTCACCCCTCCACTTT CASSEVPGSGSYNSPLHF
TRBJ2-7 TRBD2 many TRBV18 TGTGCCAGCTCAAAAAGGGAGGGCGAGCAGTACTTC CASSKREGEQYF
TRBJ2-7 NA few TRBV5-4 TGTGCCAGCAGCTTGGGTCAGAGGGTCGGAGAGCAGTACTTC CASSLGQRVGEQYF
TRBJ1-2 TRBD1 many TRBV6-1 TGTGCCAGCAGCCAGACGACAGGGCTCTATGGCTACACCTTC CASSQTTGLYGYTF
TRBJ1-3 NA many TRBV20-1 TGCAGTGCCAAATCGCCCGGGCCGAAGGGAAACACCATATATTTT CSAKSPGPKGNTIYF
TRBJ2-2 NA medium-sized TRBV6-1 TGTGCCACCCTAAATATGTGGACCGGGGAGCTGTTTTTT CATLNMWTGELFF
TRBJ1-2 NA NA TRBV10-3 TGTGCCATCATTGAGGGTGCTGGCTATGGCTACACCTTC CAIIEGAGYGYTF
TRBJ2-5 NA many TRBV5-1 TGCGCCAGCAGCTTGGCAGGGCGACAAGAGACCCAGTACTTC CASSLAGRQETQYF
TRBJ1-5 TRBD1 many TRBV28 TGTGCCAGCAGTTTAGCAGGGGGCGGTCAGCCCCAGCATTTT CASSLAGGGQPQHF
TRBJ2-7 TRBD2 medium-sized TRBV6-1 TGTGCCAGCAGTGAGGTGACTAGCGGTCCCTACGAGCAGTACTTC CASSEVTSGPYEQYF
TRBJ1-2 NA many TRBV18 TGTGCCAGCTCGCCTTCGACAGGCCCTCCTTATGGCTACACCTTC CASSPSTGPPYGYTF
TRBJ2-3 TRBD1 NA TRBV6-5 TGTGCCAGCAGGACCGGGACAGGGGGGACTGGAGACACAGATACGCAGTATTTT CASRTGTGGTGDTDTQYF
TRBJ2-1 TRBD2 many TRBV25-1 TGTGCCAGCAGTGAACTGGAACGGGAGCCGGGGGGGTACTACAATGAGCAGTTCTTC CASSELEREPGGYYNEQFF